The text below deals with one TCR beta chain. It has no known antigen specificity. No per-base quality is available; no much larger clone lies one base away. TCR libraries were built from 300 to 450 ng RNA with the Immunoverse kit, using molecular barcoded adaptors covering alpha/delta and beta/gamma chains. TCR library preparation was performed with the same RNA that was used for transcriptome sequencing. An Illumina HiSeq 4000 with 2 x 150 cycles was used to sequence the TCR libraries. Per the authors' processing: Using MiXCR, which included quality filtering and error correction, TCR reads were aligned to human V, D, J and C references and then assembled into CDR3 clonotypes. The tcR package in R was used for analysis of clonotype counts and gene usage diversity. For inspection of raw mapping reads, RNA-seq reads were mapped by STAR aligner version 2.5.3a onto GRCh37 of the human genome. To test the effect of sequencing depth on detected clonotypes, IR-seq fastq files were randomly downsampled using Seqtk 1.3. The public reads were reanalyzed by TCRdb: fastp trimming at Q25, MiXCR alignment, in-frame beta chains only. Each entry merges the rows of one CDR3 protein and shows their most common DNA and genes. These V and J calls are TCRdb output, not the study's own analysis. The sample profile shows 39,000 or so distinct CDR3 sequences; 13% to 15% of them were found once. Roughly 6.4% of the sample is in the top ten clones.

Spanning cysteine to phenylalanine, the CDR3 consists of 14 amino acids. Here the CDR3 DNA is all that survives: 42 bases in frame from base 1. Reading the germline V gene (reference sequence) gives CDR1 DFQATT and CDR2 SNEGSKA. At the junction V is shortened by 6 bases and J by 5 bases, with 19 bases in between. The sample belongs to a study of read filtering for tumor transcriptome and immune sequencing (dated by TCRdb to between 2020 and 2021). Some background on the complete study: The cohort consisted of about 17 male and approximately 14 female patients, with a mean age of around 60 years and an age range of roughly 45 to 90. After DNase treatment, whole-transcriptome libraries were prepared with the TruSeq RNA Access Library Prep Kit. Using the same bone marrow samples, the study compared TCR repertoires obtained by targeted immune repertoire sequencing with those obtained by bulk whole-transcriptome sequencing. Per sample, about 4.05 to 11 million TCR-region mapped reads were obtained with IR-seq, compared with only roughly 80 to 1273 with RNA-seq. By revised international staging, 8 or 9 patients were R-ISS I, some 17 were R-ISS II and about 7 were R-ISS III. One of the main goals was to work out a read-filtering strategy for immune repertoire data, in particular whether clonotypes backed by only a single read should be removed.

General findings and caveats noted by the study authors: In IR-seq, about four fifths of clonotypes but approximately 3.2% of total reads were represented by single-read clonotypes, whereas in RNA-seq, approximately 70% of clonotypes and almost 45% of reads were represented by single-read clonotypes. IR-seq captured clonotypes at much higher depth and more reliably than RNA-seq, and smaller IR-seq throughput sufficed to identify most shared clonotypes. The sorted CD138-negative fraction was a mixed bone marrow immune population, not purified T cells. The correlation between IR-seq and RNA-seq shared clonotype proportions was increased by removal of single-read clonotypes.

Bone marrow was sampled from every patient at the time of active disease. Bone marrow mononuclear cells were isolated by Ficoll-Hypaque density gradient centrifugation. Myeloma plasma cells were removed and CD138-negative cells were obtained by negative selection following labeling with CD138 magnetic microbeads on a MACS separator. The purity of the isolated cells was checked by flow cytometry with CD138 antibodies on an Attune NxT. TRIzol reagent was used to extract total RNA, which was then quantified with a NanoDrop spectrophotometer. Paired RNA-seq and IR-seq were performed on each patient's CD138-negative bone marrow sample.

The source material was a population of CD138-negative cells sorted from bone marrow. The cell subset or site tag for this specimen amounts to: bone marrow mononuclear cells depleted of CD138+ plasma/myeloma cells by negative magnetic selection. This receptor chain uses TRBV20-1 and TRBJ1-1, with TRBD1 tentatively as D gene (5 bases match). The sequence came from a donor over 35 with multiple myeloma. The bases are TGCAGTGCCCCAAGGGTAGGGGCGGGAACTGAAGCTTTCTTT. Protein translation: CSAPRVGAGTEAFF.